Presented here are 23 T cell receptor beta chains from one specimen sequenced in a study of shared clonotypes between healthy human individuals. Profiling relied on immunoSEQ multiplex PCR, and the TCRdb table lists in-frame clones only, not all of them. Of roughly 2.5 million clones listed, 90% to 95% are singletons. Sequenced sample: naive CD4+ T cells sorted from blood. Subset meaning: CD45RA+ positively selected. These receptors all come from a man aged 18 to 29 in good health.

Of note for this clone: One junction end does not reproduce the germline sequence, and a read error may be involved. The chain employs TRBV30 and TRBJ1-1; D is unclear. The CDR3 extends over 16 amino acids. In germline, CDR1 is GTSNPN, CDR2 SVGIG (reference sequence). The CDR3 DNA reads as TGTGCCTGGAGTGTATCCCCCGGAACTCTGAACACTGGAGCTTTCTTT. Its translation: CAWSVSPGTLNTGAFF.

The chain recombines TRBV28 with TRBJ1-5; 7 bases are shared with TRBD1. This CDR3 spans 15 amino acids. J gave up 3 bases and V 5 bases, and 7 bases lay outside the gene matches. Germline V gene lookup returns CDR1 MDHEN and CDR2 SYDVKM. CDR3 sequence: CASSPGTVANQPQHF. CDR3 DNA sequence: TGTGCCAGCAGTCCCGGGACAGTGGCCAATCAGCCCCAGCATTTT.

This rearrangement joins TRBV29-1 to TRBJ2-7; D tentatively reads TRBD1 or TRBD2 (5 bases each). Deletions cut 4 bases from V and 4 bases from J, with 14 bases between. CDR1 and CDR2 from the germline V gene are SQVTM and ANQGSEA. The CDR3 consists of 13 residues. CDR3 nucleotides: TGCAGCGTTGGGCAAACCAGGGAGTACGAGCAGTACTTC. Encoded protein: CSVGQTREYEQYF.

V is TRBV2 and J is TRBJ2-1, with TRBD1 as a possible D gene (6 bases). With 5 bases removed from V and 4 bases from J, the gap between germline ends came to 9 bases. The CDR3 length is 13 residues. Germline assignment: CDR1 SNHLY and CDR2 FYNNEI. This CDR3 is CASSIDRYNEQFF. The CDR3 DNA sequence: TGTGCCAGCAGTATCGACAGGTACAATGAGCAGTTCTTC.

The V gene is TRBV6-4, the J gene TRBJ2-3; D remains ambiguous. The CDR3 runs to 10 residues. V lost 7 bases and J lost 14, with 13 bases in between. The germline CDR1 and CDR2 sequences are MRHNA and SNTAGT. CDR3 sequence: CASNESNGYF. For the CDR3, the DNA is TGTGCCAGCAATGAGTCGAACGGGTATTTT.

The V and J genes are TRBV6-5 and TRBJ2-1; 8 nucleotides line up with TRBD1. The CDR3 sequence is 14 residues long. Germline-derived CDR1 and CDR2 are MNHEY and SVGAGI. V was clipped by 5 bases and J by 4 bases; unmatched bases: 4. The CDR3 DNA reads TGTGCCAGCAGTCAGGGGGCGGGGTACAATGAGCAGTTCTTC. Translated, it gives CASSQGAGYNEQFF.

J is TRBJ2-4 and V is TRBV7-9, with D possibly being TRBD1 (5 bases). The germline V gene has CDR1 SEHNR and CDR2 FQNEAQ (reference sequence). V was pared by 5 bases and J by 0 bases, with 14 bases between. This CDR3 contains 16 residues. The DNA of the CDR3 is TGTGCCAGCAGCCATTGGGGCATACTAGCCAAAAACATTCAGTACTTC. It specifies CASSHWGILAKNIQYF.

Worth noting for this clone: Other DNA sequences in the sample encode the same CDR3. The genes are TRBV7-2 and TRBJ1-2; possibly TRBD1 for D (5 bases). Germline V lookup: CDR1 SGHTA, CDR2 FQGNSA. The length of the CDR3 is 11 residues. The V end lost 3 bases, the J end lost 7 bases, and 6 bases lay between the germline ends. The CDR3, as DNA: TGTGCCAGCAGCTTGGGGGGTGGCTACACCTTC. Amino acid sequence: CASSLGGGYTF.

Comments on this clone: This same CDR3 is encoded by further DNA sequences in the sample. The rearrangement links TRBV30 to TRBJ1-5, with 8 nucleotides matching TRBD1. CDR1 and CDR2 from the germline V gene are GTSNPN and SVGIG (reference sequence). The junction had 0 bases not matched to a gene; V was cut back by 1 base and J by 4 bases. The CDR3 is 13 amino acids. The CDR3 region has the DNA TGTGCCTGGAGTGGGGACAGGAATCAGCCCCAGCATTTT. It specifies CAWSGDRNQPQHF.

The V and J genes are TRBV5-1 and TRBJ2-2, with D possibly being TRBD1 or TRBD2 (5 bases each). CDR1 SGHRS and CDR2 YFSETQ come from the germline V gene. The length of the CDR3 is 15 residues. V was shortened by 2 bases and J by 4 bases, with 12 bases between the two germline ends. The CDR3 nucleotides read TGCGCCAGCAGCTTTCAGGGAGAGGGCACCGGGGAGCTGTTTTTT. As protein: CASSFQGEGTGELFF.

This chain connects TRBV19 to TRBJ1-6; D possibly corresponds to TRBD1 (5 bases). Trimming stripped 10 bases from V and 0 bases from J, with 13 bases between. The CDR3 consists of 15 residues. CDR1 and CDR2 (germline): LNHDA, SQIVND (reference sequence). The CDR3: CATRGDISYNSPLHF. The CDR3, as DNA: TGTGCCACCCGGGGGGATATCTCCTATAATTCACCCCTCCACTTT.

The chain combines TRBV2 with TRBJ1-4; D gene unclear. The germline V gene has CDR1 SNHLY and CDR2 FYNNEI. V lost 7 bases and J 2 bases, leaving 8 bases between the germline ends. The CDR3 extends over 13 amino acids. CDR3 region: CASTLNTNEKLFF. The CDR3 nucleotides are TGTGCCAGCACGTTAAACACTAATGAAAAACTGTTTTTT.

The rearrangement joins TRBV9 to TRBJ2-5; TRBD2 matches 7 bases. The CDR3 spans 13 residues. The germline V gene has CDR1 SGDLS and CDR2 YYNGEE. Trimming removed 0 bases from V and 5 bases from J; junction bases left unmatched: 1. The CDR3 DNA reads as TGTGCCAGCAGCGTAGGGCGGGAGGAGACCCAGTACTTC. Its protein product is CASSVGREETQYF.

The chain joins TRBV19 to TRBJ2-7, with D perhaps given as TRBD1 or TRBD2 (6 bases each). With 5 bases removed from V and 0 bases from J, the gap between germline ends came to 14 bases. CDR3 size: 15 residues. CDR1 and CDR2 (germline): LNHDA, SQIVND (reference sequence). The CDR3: CASSLLGGSSYEQYF. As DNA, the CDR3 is TGTGCCAGTAGTCTTCTAGGGGGGAGCTCCTACGAGCAGTACTTC.

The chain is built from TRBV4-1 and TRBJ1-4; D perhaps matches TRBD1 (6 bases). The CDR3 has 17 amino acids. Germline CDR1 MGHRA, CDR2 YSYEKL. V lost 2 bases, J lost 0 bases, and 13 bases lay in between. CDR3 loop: CASSQSSQGATNEKLFF. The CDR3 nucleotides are TGCGCCAGCAGCCAAAGTTCACAGGGTGCAACTAATGAAAAACTGTTTTTT.

CDR3 nucleotides: TGTGCCAGCTCACCCTCCGCTGGGGGGGCCCCAGATACGCAGTATTTT. Translating it yields CASSPSAGGAPDTQYF. The genes are TRBV18 and TRBJ2-3, with a tentative D call TRBD2 (7 bases). CDR1 KGHSH and CDR2 LQKENI come from the germline V gene. There are 16 residues in the CDR3. Trimming took 3 bases from V and 4 from J, leaving 17 bases between them.

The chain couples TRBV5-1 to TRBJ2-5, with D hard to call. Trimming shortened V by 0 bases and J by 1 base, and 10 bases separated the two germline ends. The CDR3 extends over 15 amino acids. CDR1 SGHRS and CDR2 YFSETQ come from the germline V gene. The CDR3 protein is CASSLAQNGQETQYF. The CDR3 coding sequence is TGCGCCAGCAGCTTGGCACAGAACGGCCAAGAGACCCAGTACTTC.

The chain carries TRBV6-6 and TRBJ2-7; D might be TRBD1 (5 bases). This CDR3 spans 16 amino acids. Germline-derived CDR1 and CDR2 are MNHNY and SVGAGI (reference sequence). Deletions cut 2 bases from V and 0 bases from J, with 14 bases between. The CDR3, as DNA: TGTGCCAGCAGTTACCCAGGGTCCCTGAGCTCCTACGAGCAGTACTTC. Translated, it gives CASSYPGSLSSYEQYF.

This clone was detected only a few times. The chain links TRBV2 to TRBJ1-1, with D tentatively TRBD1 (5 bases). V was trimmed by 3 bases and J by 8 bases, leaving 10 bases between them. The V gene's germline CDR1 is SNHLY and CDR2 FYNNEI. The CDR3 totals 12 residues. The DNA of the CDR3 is TGTGCCAGCAGTGATCAGGGTGCCGAAGCTTTCTTT. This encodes CASSDQGAEAFF.

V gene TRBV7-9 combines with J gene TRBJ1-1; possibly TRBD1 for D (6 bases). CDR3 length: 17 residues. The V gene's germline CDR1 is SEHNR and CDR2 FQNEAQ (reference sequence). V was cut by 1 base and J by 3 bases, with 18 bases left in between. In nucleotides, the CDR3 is TGTGCCAGCAGCTTAGGGGTGGACCGGGCAGGGGACACTGAAGCTTTCTTT. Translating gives CASSLGVDRAGDTEAFF.

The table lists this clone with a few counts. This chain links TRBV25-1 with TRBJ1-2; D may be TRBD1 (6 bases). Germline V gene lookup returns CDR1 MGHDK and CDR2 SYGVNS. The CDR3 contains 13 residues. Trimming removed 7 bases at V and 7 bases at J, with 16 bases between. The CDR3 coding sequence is TGTGCCAGCAAATCAACAGGGCTCTCTGGCTACACCTTC. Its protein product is CASKSTGLSGYTF.

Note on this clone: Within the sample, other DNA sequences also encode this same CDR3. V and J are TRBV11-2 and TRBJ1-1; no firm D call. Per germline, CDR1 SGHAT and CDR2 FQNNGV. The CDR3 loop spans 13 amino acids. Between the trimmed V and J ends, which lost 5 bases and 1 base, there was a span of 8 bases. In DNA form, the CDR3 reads TGTGCCAGCAGCCTTACAGAGAACACTGAAGCTTTCTTT. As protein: CASSLTENTEAFF. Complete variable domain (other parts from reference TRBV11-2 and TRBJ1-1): EAGVAQSPRYKIIEKRQSVAFWCNPISGHATLYWYQQILGQGPKLLIQFQNNGVVDDSQLPKDRFSAERLKGVDSTLKIQPAKLEDSAVYLCASSLTENTEAFFGQGTRLTVV.

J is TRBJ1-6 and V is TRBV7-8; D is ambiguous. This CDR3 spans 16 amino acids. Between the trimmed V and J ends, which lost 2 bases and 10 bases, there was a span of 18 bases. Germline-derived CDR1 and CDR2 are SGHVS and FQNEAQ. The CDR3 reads CASSLLRTDLFSPLHF. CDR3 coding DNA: TGTGCCAGCAGCTTACTCCGGACGGACCTATTCTCACCCCTCCACTTT.